This paragraph covers one T cell receptor beta chain sequence. Its antigen has not been determined. One base away there is no much larger clone; base qualities are not given. The library was made by 5' RACE. This sample was sequenced with a NextSeq 500. To correct for sequencing error and PCR bias, the TCR library protocol tagged individual cDNA molecules with unique molecular identifiers. Both TCR alpha and beta chains were sequenced, and tight co-correlation was observed between alpha and beta sequence abundances in each sample. The study's own analysis went as follows. Decombinator V4 was used to perform V gene, J gene and CDR3 annotation of TCR sequences. TCRs were defined as expanded if a significant change between any two time points was detected under a Poisson model with p below 0.0001. Abundances of TCRs were expressed as counts per million after normalisation to the total number of TCRs sequenced in each sample. MAIT TCRs were defined by TRAV1-2 paired with TRAJ12, TRAJ20 or TRAJ33, and iNKT TCRs by TRAV10 paired with TRAJ18. VDJdb, accessed 1 November 2021, was searched for CMV, EBV and SARS-CoV-2 annotated TCRs, excluding TCRs annotated for multiple antigens. TCRdb passed the public sequencing reads through fastp at Q25 and MiXCR, retaining productive beta sequences. Here each entry gathers all rows of one CDR3 protein and keeps the most common genes and DNA. Here the V and J calls rest on TCRdb's processing, not on the authors' analysis. A total of 35,000 to 45,000 distinct CDR3 sequences appear in this sample, less than 7.5% of them only once. Approximately 26% of the sample is held by the ten biggest clonotypes.

Taken from the germline V gene, the CDR1 and CDR2 loops are SGHTA and FQGNSA. Ends trimmed: V by 7 bases, J by 2 bases; bases unmatched to a gene: 11. There are 16 amino acids in the CDR3, from cysteine to phenylalanine inclusive. The only DNA kept is the CDR3, 48 bases in frame from the first base. The sample originates from a study of early T cells in non-severe SARS-CoV-2 infection (dated by TCRdb to about 2021). Study-wide context: TCR sequencing used bulk RNA from unsorted whole blood, so alpha and beta chains could not be paired.

The study was a case-control design nested within a healthcare worker cohort in London, UK, with weekly nasopharyngeal swab PCR tests and blood sampling. Healthcare workers were recruited during the week of the UK lockdown, between 23 and 31 March 2020, and followed weekly for up to 16 weeks. Broad study findings and their caveats: VDJdb matching was skewed toward anti-spike CD8 responses and likely underestimated virus-specific expansions by missing private and CD4 specificities.

This TCR was sampled from an adult who was a healthcare worker with PCR-confirmed SARS-CoV-2 infection or an uninfected control (not recorded which). Sequenced material: whole blood, taken at baseline. The chain is made from TRBV7-2 and TRBJ2-3, and 8 junctional nucleotides match TRBD2. The CDR3 region reads CASTRGAGGPTDTQYF. The base sequence is TGTGCCAGCACCCGTGGGGCGGGAGGTCCCACAGATACGCAGTATTTT.